This record covers a single T cell receptor beta chain. The data belong to a study of blood T cell repertoires in COVID-19. The CDR3 length is 11 residues. Trimming left V 9 bases short and J 3 bases short, with 8 bases between. Germline-derived CDR1 and CDR2 are LNHDA and SQIVND (reference sequence). TCRdb's copy holds only in-frame clones and misses some; the assay was immunoSEQ multiplex PCR. The sample comprises roughly 230,000 clones, about nine tenths of which are singletons, and over 0.8% rests with the top ten. The sequence derives from a man younger than 40 with COVID-19, enrolled during active disease. This chain joins TRBV19 and TRBJ1-1; D remains unclear. Sample: peripheral blood. The CDR3 loop is CASRGYTEAFF. CDR3 nucleotide sequence: TGTGCCAGCCGGGGTTACACTGAAGCTTTCTTT.